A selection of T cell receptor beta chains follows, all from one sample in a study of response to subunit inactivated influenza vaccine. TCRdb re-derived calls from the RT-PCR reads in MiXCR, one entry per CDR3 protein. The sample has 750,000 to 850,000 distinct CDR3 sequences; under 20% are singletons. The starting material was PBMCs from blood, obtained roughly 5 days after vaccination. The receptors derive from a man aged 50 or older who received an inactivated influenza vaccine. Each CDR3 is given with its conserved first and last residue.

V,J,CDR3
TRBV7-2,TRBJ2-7,CASSLLPDIRYEQYF
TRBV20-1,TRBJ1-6,CSATLTGAYNSPLHF
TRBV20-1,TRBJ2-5,CSAGGQGRIETQYF
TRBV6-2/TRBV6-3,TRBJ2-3,CASSWTLAGGTDTQYF
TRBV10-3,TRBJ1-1,CAISWDRTNTEAFF
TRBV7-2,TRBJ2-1,CASSAGQGTYNEQFF
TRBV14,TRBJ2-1,CASSRWTSGRLSSYNEQFF
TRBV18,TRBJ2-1,CASSPGLEKTNEQFF
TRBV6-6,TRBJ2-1,CASSYEAGGEQFF
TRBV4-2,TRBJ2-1,CASSQGGLFSYNEQFF
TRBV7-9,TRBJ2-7,CASSLSGTSNYEQYF
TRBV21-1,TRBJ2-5,CASSGQGALGETQYF
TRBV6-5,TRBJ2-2,CASSYPGTIKGGELFF
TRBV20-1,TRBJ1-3,CSARDSSAGRRSGNTIYF
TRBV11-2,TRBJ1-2,CASSLIREGDGYTF
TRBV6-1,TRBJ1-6,CASRKGGQYRSSPLHF
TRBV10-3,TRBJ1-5,CAISPDRGLTQPQHF
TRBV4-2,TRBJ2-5,CASSQPQGAQETQYF
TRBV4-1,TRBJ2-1,CASRLIQGARHNEQFF
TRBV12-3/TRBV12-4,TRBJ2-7,CASSLQVGRVGLEQYF
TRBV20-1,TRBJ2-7,CSANGGTGPSYEQYF
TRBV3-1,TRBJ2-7,CASSQGSSGNYEQYF
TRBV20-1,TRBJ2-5,CSAREDSEIQYF
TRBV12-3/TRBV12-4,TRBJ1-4,CASSPTRQAREAVEKLFF
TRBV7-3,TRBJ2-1,CASSYLAGGFNEQFF
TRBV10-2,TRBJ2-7,CASTRTSGQNYEQYF
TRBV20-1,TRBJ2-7,CSASVLTYEQYF
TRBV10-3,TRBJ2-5,CAISEAREGVETQYF
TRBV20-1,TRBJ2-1,CSARKRGGNNEQFF
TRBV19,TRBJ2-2,CASSVKPGLAGLNTGELFF
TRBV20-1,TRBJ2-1,CSAASGGYNEQFF
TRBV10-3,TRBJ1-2,CANQDSNNYGYTF
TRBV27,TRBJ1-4,CASSSKYNEKLFF
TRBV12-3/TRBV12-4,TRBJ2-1,CASSRPRTSGSPYNEQFF
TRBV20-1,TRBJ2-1,CSARVNEGHNEQFF
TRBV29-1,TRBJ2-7,CSVRTSGGYEQYF
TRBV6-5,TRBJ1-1,CASSYIGGITEAFF
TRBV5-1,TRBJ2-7,CASSGLTLGEQYF
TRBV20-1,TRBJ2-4,CSAETSGRGDIQYF
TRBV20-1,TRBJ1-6,CSASGSYNSPLHF
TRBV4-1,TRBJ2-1,CASSPRGEFEQFF
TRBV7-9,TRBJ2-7,CASSLGLGIYEQYF
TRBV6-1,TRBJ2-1,CASARRRSEYNEQFF
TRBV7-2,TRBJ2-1,CASSLVGRDNEQFF
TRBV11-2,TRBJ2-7,CASSRNRGPFYEQYF
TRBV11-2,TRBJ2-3,CASSLFSPSPSAGGQNTQYF
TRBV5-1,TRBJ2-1,CASSPPTGAYNEQFF
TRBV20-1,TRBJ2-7,CSARHHLAGVDEQYF
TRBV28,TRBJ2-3,CASSRALFDTQYF
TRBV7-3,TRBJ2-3,CASSLIPNGLAGEDTQYF
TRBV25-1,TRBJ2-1,CASSDFNRVSSYNEQFF
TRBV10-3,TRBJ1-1,CAICRTANTEAFF
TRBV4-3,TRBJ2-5,CASSQSAGETQYF
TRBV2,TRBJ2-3,CASRETSATDTQYF